The text below deals with one T cell receptor (beta chain). At one end the junction does not follow the germline gene, possibly because of a read error. These data originate in a study of blood T cells in healthy people across ages. Sample-barcoded 5' priming and a J-beta primer mix drove a second PCR of roughly 6 to 12 cycles. One entry per CDR3 protein, called by TCRdb with MiXCR from the 5' RACE reads. In the table there are some 710,000 distinct CDR3 sequences, 22% of which are singletons. The CDR3 covers 15 residues. This TCR was recovered from a man in his sixties or seventies in good health. Material for sequencing was blood. The chain carries TRBV12-3 or TRBV12-4 and TRBJ2-4; D gene uncertain. CDR3 nucleotide sequence: TGTGCTAGCAGTTTGAGGTCAAATACCAAAAACATTCAGTACTTC. Its protein is CASSLRSNTKNIQYF.